Listed below are T cell receptor beta chains from one sample, sequenced in a study of siplizumab effects on memory and regulatory T cells. Sequencing used immunoSEQ multiplex PCR; TCRdb keeps in-frame clones, though not all of them. The sample includes more than 70,000 clones, approximately 95% of them seen just once. Sequenced: CD8+ T cells sorted from blood. These receptors came from a human donor in good health. Each CDR3 is given with its conserved first and last residue. The order of the fields is D gene, J gene, clone size, V gene, CDR3 protein, CDR3 DNA. D genes are given only for firm matches. Size tells how often a clone was seen (once, few, many) or the class of an expanded clone, and some rows leave it out.

TRBD1	TRBJ1-1	NA	TRBV7-9	CASPDRDTEAFF	TGTGCCAGTCCGGACAGGGACACTGAAGCTTTCTTT
NA	TRBJ2-1	NA	TRBV1	CTSSQGKTSGYNEQFF	TGCACCAGCAGCCAAGGGAAGACTAGCGGTTACAATGAGCAGTTCTTC
TRBD2	TRBJ2-3	NA	TRBV10-1	CASSHGTSGRAPDTQYF	TGCGCCAGCAGCCACGGCACTAGCGGGAGGGCCCCAGATACGCAGTATTTT
NA	TRBJ2-3	NA	TRBV7-3	CASSSGLSTDTQYF	TGTGCCAGCAGCTCTGGACTCAGCACAGATACGCAGTATTTT
NA	TRBJ1-1	NA	TRBV30	CASSWVLNTEAFF	TGTGCCTCCTCCTGGGTCCTGAACACTGAAGCTTTCTTT
TRBD1	TRBJ1-2	once	TRBV11-2	CASSSIEGTGTYGYTF	TGTGCCAGCAGCTCCATTGAGGGGACAGGGACCTATGGCTACACCTTC
NA	TRBJ1-4	NA	TRBV19	CASSVRAPTEKLFF	TGTGCCAGTAGTGTCCGGGCACCGACTGAAAAACTGTTTTTT
TRBD1	TRBJ1-2	NA	TRBV28	CASSRRTGARYGYTF	TGTGCCAGCAGTCGACGGACAGGGGCCAGGTATGGCTACACCTTC
TRBD1	TRBJ2-4	NA	TRBV28	CASSLRTGLAKNIQYF	TGTGCCAGCAGTCTCAGGACAGGCCTAGCCAAAAACATTCAGTACTTC
NA	TRBJ1-5	NA	TRBV7-2	CASSLLSESNQPQHF	TGTGCCAGCAGCTTACTATCAGAAAGCAATCAGCCCCAGCATTTT
TRBD1	TRBJ2-7	NA	TRBV19	CASGGQGYYEQYF	TGTGCCAGCGGGGGACAGGGATACTACGAGCAGTACTTC
TRBD1	TRBJ2-7	NA	TRBV7-9	CASSPRTGYEQYF	TGTGCCAGCAGCCCGAGGACAGGCTACGAGCAGTACTTC
TRBD1	TRBJ1-1	NA	TRBV5-6	CASSLLRDRVLDTEAFF	TGTGCCAGCAGCTTGCTCCGGGACAGAGTGTTGGACACTGAAGCTTTCTTT
NA	TRBJ2-5	NA	TRBV27	CASSEKNRGGETQYF	TGTGCCAGCAGTGAAAAAAACAGGGGAGGGGAGACCCAGTACTTC
TRBD1	TRBJ1-5	NA	TRBV27	CASSLKGAIYQPQHF	TGTGCCAGCAGTTTAAAGGGGGCTATCTATCAGCCCCAGCATTTT
NA	TRBJ2-1	NA	TRBV7-3	CASSFISGEQFF	TGTGCCAGCAGCTTCATATCTGGTGAGCAGTTCTTC
NA	TRBJ2-3	NA	TRBV19	CASSPSSGDTQYF	TGTGCCAGTAGCCCCTCATCCGGAGATACGCAGTATTTT
NA	TRBJ1-1	NA	TRBV5-6	CASSTTGSLSEAFF	TGTGCCAGCAGCACGACCGGCAGTCTCTCTGAAGCTTTCTTT
NA	TRBJ2-1	NA	TRBV6-5	CASSYSSRGWEQFF	TGTGCCAGCAGTTACTCGAGCAGGGGCTGGGAGCAGTTCTTC
NA	TRBJ2-7	NA	TRBV2	CASSEAGVREQYF	TGTGCCAGCAGTGAAGCTGGAGTTCGCGAGCAGTACTTC
NA	TRBJ2-1	NA	TRBV5-6	CASSWQTNEQFF	TGTGCCAGCAGCTGGCAGACCAATGAGCAGTTCTTC
NA	TRBJ1-1	NA	TRBV4-2	CASLGGRTEAFF	TGTGCCAGCTTGGGAGGTCGAACTGAAGCTTTCTTT
NA	TRBJ1-5	NA	TRBV6-1	CASSENRQYLEPQHF	TGTGCCAGCAGTGAGAATAGACAATACCTAGAGCCCCAGCATTTT
NA	TRBJ1-5	once	TRBV5-6	CASSLGGWNQPQHF	TGTGCCAGCAGCTTAGGAGGGTGGAATCAGCCCCAGCATTTT
NA	TRBJ2-7	NA	TRBV7-9	CASSPGLESSYEQYF	TGTGCCAGCAGCCCAGGACTGGAGAGCTCCTACGAGCAGTACTTC
TRBD2	TRBJ2-7	once	TRBV6-5	CASSYGTRSTYEQYF	TGTGCCAGCAGTTACGGGACTAGGTCCACCTACGAGCAGTACTTC
TRBD1	TRBJ2-4	NA	TRBV19	CASSIWRDRDGELAKNIQYF	TGTGCCAGTAGTATATGGCGGGACAGGGACGGAGAACTAGCCAAAAACATTCAGTACTTC
TRBD2	TRBJ2-1	NA	TRBV5-6	CASSLRGGVHEQFF	TGTGCCAGCAGCTTGCGGGGAGGGGTCCATGAGCAGTTCTTC
NA	TRBJ1-1	NA	TRBV6-1	CASRTTGLNTEAFF	TGTGCCAGCCGAACGACGGGGTTAAACACTGAAGCTTTCTTT
NA	TRBJ2-7	NA	TRBV19	CASRPDTYSYEQYF	TGTGCCAGTCGTCCAGACACCTACTCCTACGAGCAGTACTTC
NA	TRBJ1-2	NA	TRBV10-3	CATWTGYGYTF	TGTGCCACCTGGACCGGATATGGCTACACCTTC
NA	TRBJ2-2	NA	TRBV6-6	CASSYGGGELFF	TGTGCCAGCAGTTACGGGGGCGGGGAGCTGTTTTTT
TRBD2	TRBJ2-7	NA	TRBV7-8	CASRLPGLAGVGEQYF	TGTGCCAGCAGACTACCCGGACTAGCGGGAGTCGGCGAGCAGTACTTC